Following are 27 T cell receptor beta chains from one sample sequenced in a study of regulatory T cells in long-lasting Graves disease. Arm-PCR of CDR3 regions and iRepertoire HTBI primers were used to build TCR beta libraries. Using its own MiXCR run on the multiplex PCR reads, TCRdb lists one record per CDR3 protein. The sample includes around 470,000 distinct CDR3 sequences, around 13% of them seen just once. The time point denotes: newly diagnosed GD, antithyroid drugs for less than 3 months. TCR sequences were obtained from RNA taken from PBMCs. These data were also filed under a second study, of T cells in Graves' hyperthyroidism and ophthalmopathy.

The sequencing here drew on peripheral blood mononuclear cells (PBMCs), taken at new diagnosis, from a patient treated with antithyroid drugs. The receptors were sampled from a woman aged 50 to 60 with Graves disease.

This clonotype came up many times. The gene calls are TRBV11-2 and TRBJ1-1; a possible D gene is TRBD1 (6 bases). Germline-derived CDR1 and CDR2 are SGHAT and FQNNGV. The V gene lost 3 bases and the J gene lost 7 bases, with 18 bases spanning the gap. The CDR3 extends over 15 amino acids. DNA of the CDR3: TGTGCCAGCAGCTTGATTCTACAGGGCAAACGTGAAGCTTTCTTT. Translation gives CASSLILQGKREAFF.

To note about this clonotype: This sequence may be a read error, since a much larger clone differs from it by one base. CDR3 in DNA: TGCAGTGCCAGAGACGTGGCAAACCCCGATGGCTACACCTTC. Translated, it gives CSARDVANPDGYTF. The chain combines TRBV20-1 with TRBJ1-2; no definite D call. This CDR3 has 14 amino acids. From germline, CDR1 is DFQATT and CDR2 SNEGSKA (reference sequence).

This clonotype showed up many times. The gene calls are TRBV24-1 and TRBJ1-1; D is uncertain. Germline V gene data show CDR1 as KGHDR and CDR2 as SFDVKD. V lost 5 bases, J lost 1 base, and 7 bases lay in between. This CDR3 has 13 amino acids. The CDR3 reads CATSGPANTEAFF. The CDR3 coding sequence is TGTGCCACCAGTGGCCCAGCGAACACTGAAGCTTTCTTT.

A few counts support this clonotype. The J gene is TRBJ2-3, the V gene TRBV18; D is uncertain. Germline V lookup: CDR1 KGHSH, CDR2 LQKENI. This CDR3 comprises 14 residues. The V gene lost 5 bases and the J gene lost 5 bases, with 14 bases spanning the gap. The DNA of the CDR3 is TGTGCCAGCTCAGGCCAGCCGGTTGGAGATACGCAGTATTTT. Residues: CASSGQPVGDTQYF.

This clonotype has ten or more counts. This chain joins TRBV2 and TRBJ1-6; 9 bases match TRBD1. The CDR3 runs to 15 residues. CDR1 and CDR2 from the germline V gene are SNHLY and FYNNEI. The V segment lost 6 bases and the J segment 4 bases; nucleotides outside the gene matches: 4. CDR3 protein: CASSGQGLYNSPLHF. In nucleotides, the CDR3 is TGTGCCAGCAGCGGACAGGGGCTTTATAATTCACCCCTCCACTTT. Variable domain in full (rest from reference TRBV2 and TRBJ1-6): EPEVTQTPSHQVTQMGQEVILRCVPISNHLYFYWYRQILGQKVEFLVSFYNNEISEKSEIFDDQFSVERPDGSNFTLKIRSTKLEDSAMYFCASSGQGLYNSPLHFGNGTRLTVT.

This clonotype occurred a few times. The chain uses TRBV6-2 or TRBV6-3 and TRBJ1-5, with 9 nucleotides matching TRBD1. The CDR3 length is 15 residues. Germline CDR1 reads MNHEY; CDR2 reads SVGEGT. V dropped 5 bases and J dropped 9; count of bases not matched to a gene: 11. In DNA form, the CDR3 reads TGTGCCAGCAGTCGGGACAGGGAGGAGTGGGGGCCCCAGCATTTT. Translating it yields CASSRDREEWGPQHF.

This chain uses TRBV9 with TRBJ2-3; a weak D match, TRBD2 (5 bases). The CDR3 contains 14 residues. Germline V gives CDR1 SGDLS, CDR2 YYNGEE. The V end lost 4 bases, the J end lost 1 base, and 10 bases lay between the germline ends. The CDR3 bases are TGTGCCAGCAGCCCAGACGGGGGCACAGATACGCAGTATTTT. Protein: CASSPDGGTDTQYF.

Ten or more counts support this clonotype. The chain uses TRBV11-2 and TRBJ2-4; D unclear. Trimming removed 1 base from V and 2 bases from J, with 9 bases in between. The CDR3 runs 15 residues. CDR1 and CDR2 from the germline V gene are SGHAT and FQNNGV. Here the CDR3 reads CASSLGRAPKNIQYF. The CDR3 DNA is TGTGCCAGCAGCTTAGGAAGGGCTCCCAAAAACATTCAGTACTTC.

This clonotype was counted many times. V gene TRBV28 combines with J gene TRBJ2-3, with D unresolved. Germline V gives CDR1 MDHEN, CDR2 SYDVKM. Trimming took 3 bases from V and 1 from J, leaving 14 bases between them. This CDR3 has 16 residues. The CDR3 nucleotides are TGTGCCAGCAGTTTTCTTCGCGGCAGCCGCACAGATACGCAGTATTTT. It encodes CASSFLRGSRTDTQYF. Based on the CDR3 plus reference TRBV28 and TRBJ2-3, the full variable domain is DVKVTQSSRYLVKRTGEKVFLECVQDMDHENMFWYRQDPGLGLRLIYFSYDVKMKEKGDIPEGYSVSREKKERFSLILESASTNQTSMYLCASSFLRGSRTDTQYFGPGTRLTVL.

There are a few counts of this clonotype. The rearrangement links TRBV6-1 to TRBJ2-1, with D possibly TRBD1 on 5 matching bases. The germline CDR1 and CDR2 sequences are MNHNS and SASEGT. V was cut by 11 bases and J by 0 bases, with 17 bases left in between. The CDR3 extends over 15 amino acids. The CDR3 loop reads CAGSTDSLSYNEQFF. Here the CDR3 DNA reads TGTGCCGGATCAACTGACAGCCTCTCCTACAATGAGCAGTTCTTC.

This clonotype was counted ten times or more. This chain links TRBV11-2 with TRBJ2-5; D possibly corresponds to TRBD2 (6 bases). V gave up 5 bases and J gave up 1 base, with 11 bases separating them. Germline CDR1 SGHAT, CDR2 FQNNGV. The CDR3 is 14 amino acids. For the CDR3, the DNA is TGTGCCAGCAGCGCCGGGACTGGCCAAGAGACCCAGTACTTC. Protein product: CASSAGTGQETQYF.

The chain is built from TRBV20-1 and TRBJ1-2; 8 positions agree with TRBD1. V trimming: 5 bases; J trimming: 9 bases; junction bases outside the gene matches: 17. The germline CDR1 and CDR2 sequences are DFQATT and SNEGSKA (reference sequence). This CDR3 has 15 amino acids. The CDR3 here is CSASRPGTGPESYTF. The CDR3 DNA follows: TGCAGTGCTTCACGTCCCGGGACAGGTCCGGAGAGCTACACCTTC.

This clonotype showed up many times. The chain couples TRBV28 to TRBJ1-3, with unresolved D. V dropped 8 bases and J dropped 0 bases, with 11 bases sitting between them. Germline V gene data show CDR1 as MDHEN and CDR2 as SYDVKM. The CDR3 has 14 residues. CDR3: CASEGRSSGNTIYF. In DNA form, the CDR3 reads TGTGCCAGCGAAGGACGGAGCTCTGGAAACACCATATATTTT. The full variable domain, rest sourced from reference TRBV28 and TRBJ1-3, is DVKVTQSSRYLVKRTGEKVFLECVQDMDHENMFWYRQDPGLGLRLIYFSYDVKMKEKGDIPEGYSVSREKKERFSLILESASTNQTSMYLCASEGRSSGNTIYFGEGSWLTVV.

This clonotype appeared many times. This chain links TRBV7-3 with TRBJ2-3; TRBD2 aligns across 8 bases. J lost 4 bases, V lost 1 base, and 7 bases had no gene match. The germline CDR1 and CDR2 sequences are SGHTA and FQGTGA. The CDR3 has 16 amino acids. CDR3 loop: CASSLISKRESDTQYF. The DNA for the CDR3 is TGTGCCAGCAGCTTAATTTCTAAGCGGGAGTCAGATACGCAGTATTTT.

V usage is TRBV20-1 and J usage is TRBJ2-7; 12 positions match TRBD2. Looked up from germline, CDR1 is DFQATT and CDR2 is SNEGSKA (reference sequence). The CDR3 spans 15 residues. With 4 bases clipped from V and 0 bases from J, the junction kept 4 bases outside the gene matches. CDR3 region: CSATPSGRASYEQYF. CDR3 DNA: TGCAGTGCTACCCCTAGCGGGAGGGCCTCCTACGAGCAGTACTTC.

The rearrangement joins TRBV29-1 to TRBJ2-1; perhaps TRBD1 as D (5 bases). V gave up 4 bases and J gave up 8 bases, with 21 bases separating them. Germline V gives CDR1 SQVTM, CDR2 ANQGSEA. The length of the CDR3 is 15 residues. CDR3 sequence (DNA): TGCAGCGTTGGGCGCTACAGCAGGGAATCCCATGAGCAGTTCTTC. Its protein product is CSVGRYSRESHEQFF.

The chain uses TRBV3-1 and TRBJ2-2; D not certain. V lost 2 bases, J lost 6 bases, and 10 bases lay in between. The CDR3 has 14 amino acids. Germline-derived CDR1 and CDR2 are LGHDT and YNNKEL (reference sequence). CDR3: CASSQRSFPGELFF. The CDR3 bases are TGTGCCAGCAGCCAACGGTCTTTCCCCGGGGAGCTGTTTTTT. The full variable domain, with the rest looked up from reference TRBV3-1 and TRBJ2-2, is DTAVSQTPKYLVTQMGNDKSIKCEQNLGHDTMYWYKQDSKKFLKIMFSYNNKELIINETVPNRFSPKSPDKAHLNLHINSLELGDSAVYFCASSQRSFPGELFFGEGSRLTVL.

This clonotype was recorded a few times. The rearrangement uses TRBV29-1 and TRBJ2-5; no clear D. Trimming removed 3 bases from V and 7 bases from J, with 12 bases in between. CDR3 size: 12 residues. CDR1 and CDR2 (germline): SQVTM, ANQGSEA. The CDR3 region has the DNA TGCAGCGTTGACAGTGGACGCGGGACCCAGTACTTC. Its translation: CSVDSGRGTQYF. Complete variable domain (other parts from reference TRBV29-1 and TRBJ2-5): SAVISQKPSRDICQRGTSLTIQCQVDSQVTMMFWYRQQPGQSLTLIATANQGSEATYESGFVIDKFPISRPNLTFSTLTVSNMSPEDSSIYLCSVDSGRGTQYFGPGTRLLVL.

The genes are TRBV2 and TRBJ1-5; D unclear. Trimming removed 3 bases from V and 4 bases from J, with 7 bases in between. The CDR3 is made up of 13 amino acids. From germline, CDR1 is SNHLY and CDR2 FYNNEI. The CDR3: CASSDLENQPQHF. CDR3 bases: TGTGCCAGCAGTGATCTTGAAAATCAGCCCCAGCATTTT.

Many counts were recorded for this clonotype. This chain links TRBV3-1 with TRBJ1-6, with D hard to call. Germline V CDR1 and CDR2: LGHDT, YNNKEL (reference sequence). This CDR3 spans 15 amino acids. The V end was cut by 4 bases, the J end by 7 bases, with 14 bases between. The CDR3 reads CASSPMVTVNSPLHF. In DNA form, the CDR3 reads TGTGCCAGCAGCCCAATGGTAACGGTAAATTCACCCCTCCACTTT. Looking up the rest from reference TRBV3-1 and TRBJ1-6 gives the full variable domain: DTAVSQTPKYLVTQMGNDKSIKCEQNLGHDTMYWYKQDSKKFLKIMFSYNNKELIINETVPNRFSPKSPDKAHLNLHINSLELGDSAVYFCASSPMVTVNSPLHFGNGTRLTVT.

V is TRBV4-1 and J is TRBJ2-7; 9 positions agree with TRBD2. CDR3 size: 16 residues. The junction had 6 bases not matched to a gene; V was cut back by 0 bases and J by 3 bases. Germline V lookup: CDR1 MGHRA, CDR2 YSYEKL. The CDR3 region is CASSQDLASGNYEQYF. The CDR3 DNA sequence: TGCGCCAGCAGCCAAGATCTAGCTAGCGGGAACTACGAGCAGTACTTC.

At least ten counts were recorded for this clonotype. The chain recombines TRBV20-1 with TRBJ2-7; D gene unclear. Germline assignment: CDR1 DFQATT and CDR2 SNEGSKA (reference sequence). The CDR3 is 12 amino acids. Between the trimmed V and J ends, which lost 6 bases and 3 bases, there was a span of 12 bases. CDR3 loop: CSAPSGGYEQYF. CDR3 nucleotide sequence: TGCAGTGCCCCGAGTGGTGGCTACGAGCAGTACTTC.

The chain carries TRBV5-6 and TRBJ2-5; TRBD2 is a possible D gene (6 bases). V was pared by 1 base and J by 5 bases, with 15 bases between. The CDR3 sequence is 15 residues long. CDR1 SGHDT and CDR2 YYEEEE come from the germline V gene. The CDR3 DNA sequence: TGTGCCAGCAGCTTGCGTGCGGGAACTGGTGAGACCCAGTACTTC. This sequence encodes CASSLRAGTGETQYF. The full variable domain, with the rest looked up from reference TRBV5-6 and TRBJ2-5, is DAGVTQSPTHLIKTRGQQVTLRCSPKSGHDTVSWYQQALGQGPQFIFQYYEEEERQRGNFPDRFSGHQFPNYSSELNVNALLLGDSALYLCASSLRAGTGETQYFGPGTRLLVL.

This clonotype was recorded at least ten times. V is TRBV28 and J is TRBJ1-5, with D maybe TRBD1 (5 bases). Germline V gene lookup returns CDR1 MDHEN and CDR2 SYDVKM. Trimming pared 10 bases from V and 1 base from J, leaving 14 bases between. The CDR3 extends over 14 amino acids. CDR3 nucleotide sequence: TGTGCCACCAGGGAGATTCAAAGCAATCAGCCCCAGCATTTT. Translation gives CATREIQSNQPQHF.

This clonotype was counted ten times or more. The chain carries TRBV10-3 and TRBJ1-6; D remains unclear. The CDR3 has 14 amino acids. Germline V lookup: CDR1 ENHRY, CDR2 SYGVKD. V was clipped by 6 bases and J by 5 bases, with 11 bases between them. CDR3 sequence reads: CAISARLDNSPLHF. DNA for the CDR3: TGTGCCATCAGCGCACGACTTGATAATTCACCCCTCCACTTT.

The genes are TRBV28 and TRBJ2-1; unclear D gene. From germline, CDR1 is MDHEN and CDR2 SYDVKM. Trimming pared 11 bases from V and 8 bases from J, leaving 16 bases between. This CDR3 has 12 amino acids. CDR3 in DNA: TGTGCCGGCGGTGGAGTTTCTGATGAGCAGTTCTTC. The encoded protein is CAGGGVSDEQFF.

V is TRBV6-1 and J is TRBJ2-1; TRBD2 might be the D (7 bases). In germline, CDR1 is MNHNS, CDR2 SASEGT. The CDR3 contains 13 residues. V was shortened by 7 bases and J by 7 bases, with 14 bases between the two germline ends. This CDR3 is CASKRGGGNEQFF. The CDR3 DNA sequence: TGTGCCAGCAAGAGGGGGGGTGGGAATGAGCAGTTCTTC.